Each of the 29 T cell receptor beta chains below was sequenced from the same sample in a study of human T cells and chemical hapten exposure. Each CDR3 protein gets one entry after TCRdb re-called the RACE reads with MiXCR. This table holds a few hundred thousand distinct CDR3 sequences, roughly 6% found once. Specified time point: patch test 2, 6 weeks after DPC sensitization. Treatment meaning: therapeutic diphenylcyclopropenone sensitization with weekly scalp DPC. The starting material was whole blood, obtained in connection with sensitization to the hapten diphenylcyclopropenone (DPC). These receptors were collected from a woman between 18 and 29 years old with alopecia areata. Some clones in this sample may be carry-over from other donors' samples.

There are many counts of this clonotype. The chain recombines TRBV6-5 with TRBJ1-2, with 9 nucleotides matching TRBD1. The CDR3 loop spans 14 amino acids. CDR1 MNHEY and CDR2 SVGAGI come from the germline V gene. V shed 4 bases and J 2 bases; nucleotides not matched to a gene: 2. This chain's CDR3 is CASSWTGANYGYTF. CDR3 sequence (DNA): TGTGCCAGCAGTTGGACAGGGGCGAACTATGGCTACACCTTC.

This clonotype was seen many times. The V and J genes are TRBV6-5 and TRBJ1-3; 9 nucleotides match TRBD1. J gave up 4 bases and V 5 bases, and 6 bases lay outside the gene matches. This CDR3 is 15 amino acids long. The germline gives CDR1 MNHEY, CDR2 SVGAGI. The CDR3 loop is CASSPGTGLGNTIYF. Here the CDR3 DNA reads TGTGCCAGCAGTCCCGGGACAGGGTTGGGAAACACCATATATTTT.

Written as DNA, the CDR3 is TGCAGTGCAGTATTTTCCGATGAGCAGTTCTTC. Its translation: CSAVFSDEQFF. This chain uses TRBV20-1 with TRBJ2-1; D is unclear. This CDR3 is built from 11 residues. CDR1 is DFQATT and CDR2 is SNEGSKA in the germline V gene (reference sequence). Trimming took off 6 bases at V and 8 bases at J, with 11 bases between the two ends.

This chain links TRBV20-1 with TRBJ1-1, with D unresolved. In germline, CDR1 is DFQATT, CDR2 SNEGSKA (reference sequence). V lost 4 bases and J lost 5, with 17 bases in between. The CDR3 loop spans 14 amino acids. The CDR3 nucleotides read TGCAGTGCTAAAGGAGGGAGTAAGGTAACTGAAGCTTTCTTT. It yields the protein CSAKGGSKVTEAFF.

CDR3 protein: CASSSFWAYEQYF. The CDR3 DNA is TGTGCCAGCAGTTCCTTTTGGGCCTACGAGCAGTACTTC. J is TRBJ2-7 and V is TRBV6-2 or TRBV6-3, with no clear D. The CDR3 has 13 residues. The germline V gene has CDR1 MNHEY and CDR2 SVGEGT. The V end was cut by 4 bases, the J end by 2 bases, with 9 bases between.

This clonotype has more than one count but fewer than ten. The V and J genes are TRBV6-1 and TRBJ2-4; the match to TRBD1 covers 7 bases. Germline values: CDR1 MNHNS, CDR2 SASEGT. This CDR3 is built from 14 residues. V lost 6 bases to trimming and J lost 7 bases; unmatched junction nucleotides: 9. The CDR3 sequence: CASRDQGVLNIQYF. For the CDR3, the DNA is TGTGCCAGCAGGGATCAGGGGGTTTTGAACATTCAGTACTTC.

The chain combines TRBV7-9 with TRBJ2-2; 8 positions match TRBD1. The length of the CDR3 is 16 residues. CDR1 SEHNR and CDR2 FQNEAQ come from the germline V gene (reference sequence). Germline trimming cut 6 bases from V and 3 bases from J; bases unmatched to any gene: 9. CDR3 coding DNA: TGTGCCAGCAGTATTCGAGGGACAGGCGACACCGGGGAGCTGTTTTTT. Its translation is CASSIRGTGDTGELFF.

This clonotype showed up many times. The chain is built from TRBV29-1 and TRBJ1-1, with D uncertain. Trimming shortened V by 3 bases and J by 0 bases, and 8 bases separated the two germline ends. CDR3 size: 13 residues. The V gene's germline CDR1 is SQVTM and CDR2 ANQGSEA. The CDR3 is CSVDFGLNTEAFF. The CDR3 bases are TGCAGCGTTGACTTCGGCCTGAACACTGAAGCTTTCTTT.

V gene TRBV18 combines with J gene TRBJ1-2; D perhaps matches TRBD1 (5 bases). Germline lookup yields CDR1 KGHSH and CDR2 LQKENI. CDR3 length equals 15 residues. The V gene lost 1 base and the J gene lost 0 bases, with 9 bases spanning the gap. The CDR3 region is CASSPQGQANYGYTF. As DNA, the CDR3 is TGTGCCAGCTCACCACAGGGGCAAGCTAACTATGGCTACACCTTC.

This clonotype has just a few counts. V usage is TRBV3-1 and J usage is TRBJ1-2, with D tentatively TRBD1 (6 bases). Deletions cut 2 bases from V and 0 bases from J, with 13 bases between. The CDR3 sequence is 16 residues long. Germline V CDR1 and CDR2: LGHDT, YNNKEL (reference sequence). CDR3 sequence: CASSQNSGASNYGYTF. Here the CDR3 DNA reads TGTGCCAGCAGCCAAAACTCGGGGGCCTCTAACTATGGCTACACCTTC.

This clonotype was found many times. The chain employs TRBV6-5 and TRBJ1-1; D gene ambiguous. The CDR3 contains 14 residues. CDR1 MNHEY and CDR2 SVGAGI come from the germline V gene. With 6 bases removed from V and 1 base from J, the gap between germline ends came to 12 bases. CDR3 in amino acids: CASRTGLPNTEAFF. The CDR3 nucleotides are TGTGCCAGCAGGACCGGACTGCCGAACACTGAAGCTTTCTTT.

This clonotype was seen a few times. J is TRBJ2-1 and V is TRBV3-1, with TRBD2 matching over 12 bases. Germline V gene data show CDR1 as LGHDT and CDR2 as YNNKEL (reference sequence). This CDR3 contains 18 residues. Unmatched junction bases numbered 9, after V lost 0 bases and J lost 6 bases. This CDR3 is CASSQEYSSGGESNEQFF. The DNA of the CDR3 is TGTGCCAGCAGCCAAGAGTACTCTAGCGGGGGGGAAAGCAATGAGCAGTTCTTC.

The rearrangement joins TRBV11-1 to TRBJ2-3; possible D gene TRBD2, 6 bases. Trimming removed 1 base from V and 1 base from J, with 9 bases in between. Germline loops: CDR1 SGHAT, CDR2 FQDESV (reference sequence). This CDR3 is 15 amino acids long. CDR3 protein: CASSLVRLGTDTQYF. As DNA, the CDR3 is TGTGCCAGCAGCTTAGTCAGACTAGGCACAGATACGCAGTATTTT.

The chain links TRBV10-3 to TRBJ1-1; D is perhaps TRBD1 (5 bases). Germline CDR1 ENHRY, CDR2 SYGVKD. V was trimmed by 0 bases and J by 6 bases, leaving 11 bases between them. The CDR3 runs to 14 residues. The CDR3 sequence: CAISESGDFPEAFF. The DNA for the CDR3 is TGTGCCATCAGTGAGTCTGGGGACTTTCCTGAAGCTTTCTTT.

The chain links TRBV12-5 to TRBJ2-3; 8 bases are shared with TRBD1. Germline V gene sequence: CDR1 LGHNT, CDR2 FRNRAP. The CDR3 has 16 amino acids. The V and J ends lost 0 bases and 3 bases, in that order; junction bases with no gene match: 5. This CDR3 is CASGLVTGVGTDTQYF. The CDR3 region has the DNA TGTGCTAGTGGTTTGGTGACAGGGGTGGGTACAGATACGCAGTATTTT. Looking up the rest from reference TRBV12-5 and TRBJ2-3 gives the full variable domain: DARVTQTPRHKVTEMGQEVTMRCQPILGHNTVFWYRQTMMQGLELLAYFRNRAPLDDSGMPKDRFSAEMPDATLATLKIQPSEPRDSAVYFCASGLVTGVGTDTQYFGPGTRLTVL.

This clonotype showed up many times. CDR3 coding DNA: TGCGCCAGCAGCTACCGGGACAGGGGGATAGGTGGCTACACCTTC. Its protein is CASSYRDRGIGGYTF. The V call is TRBV5-1, the J call TRBJ1-2; 11 nucleotides agree with TRBD1. The CDR3 totals 15 residues. After removal of 3 bases from V and 7 bases from J, the junction contained 8 bases not matched to a gene. Germline-derived CDR1 and CDR2 are SGHRS and YFSETQ.

This clonotype has a handful of counts. The chain has TRBV6-1 and TRBJ2-2; 11 bases match TRBD2. Per germline, CDR1 MNHNS and CDR2 SASEGT. CDR3 length: 17 amino acids. V lost 6 bases, J lost 4 bases, and 10 bases stayed unmatched. CDR3 nucleotide sequence: TGTGCCAGCAGCCGCCTTAGACTAGCGGGGATCACCGGGGAGCTGTTTTTT. This codes for CASSRLRLAGITGELFF.

There are many counts of this clonotype. CDR3 coding DNA: TGCGCCAGCAGCCAGGCGGACAGCTCCCCGGCGGCTGAAGCTTTCTTT. It specifies CASSQADSSPAAEAFF. The chain employs TRBV4-3 and TRBJ1-1, with a possible D match to TRBD1 (6 bases). This CDR3 has 16 residues. CDR1 is LGHNA, CDR2 YSLEER, per germline. Trimming cost V 3 bases and J 6 bases, with 20 bases left between them.

This chain connects TRBV6-6 to TRBJ2-2; possible D gene TRBD2, 6 bases. Germline CDR1 and CDR2: MNHNY and SVGAGI (reference sequence). With 5 bases removed from V and 2 bases from J, the gap between germline ends came to 15 bases. The CDR3 is made up of 16 amino acids. DNA of the CDR3: TGTGCCAGCAGTAACACCGGGACTTCAAACACCGGGGAGCTGTTTTTT. Its translation: CASSNTGTSNTGELFF.

The chain uses TRBV3-1 and TRBJ1-1, with D unclear. Germline CDR1 is LGHDT and CDR2 is YNNKEL (reference sequence). V lost 8 bases, J lost 7 bases, and 20 bases lay in between. CDR3 size: 14 residues. This CDR3 reads CASLNSGHLYEAFF. CDR3 in DNA: TGTGCCAGCTTAAACAGTGGCCACTTGTATGAAGCTTTCTTT.

This clonotype occurred many times. The chain combines TRBV14 with TRBJ1-1; D is unresolved. This CDR3 region has 13 residues. Germline V lookup: CDR1 SGHDN, CDR2 FVKESK. V lost 1 base and J 6 bases, leaving 9 bases between the germline ends. CDR3 in amino acids: CASSQVGMAEAFF. The CDR3 nucleotides read TGTGCCAGCAGCCAAGTAGGGATGGCTGAAGCTTTCTTT.

This clonotype was counted at least ten times. The V gene is TRBV15, the J gene TRBJ2-3, with TRBD2 as a possible D gene (5 bases). V was shortened by 1 base and J by 6 bases, with 14 bases between the two germline ends. The CDR3 loop spans 15 amino acids. In germline, CDR1 is LNHNV, CDR2 YYDKDF (reference sequence). The CDR3 loop is CATSRADWTGDTQYF. The CDR3, as DNA: TGTGCCACCAGCAGAGCAGATTGGACGGGGGATACGCAGTATTTT.

This clonotype was found many times. The chain links TRBV6-5 to TRBJ1-6, with D unresolved. CDR1 is MNHEY, CDR2 SVGAGI, per germline. V lost 0 bases, J lost 0 bases, and 9 bases lay in between. This CDR3 has 17 residues. This CDR3 reads CASSYSTGSSYNSPLHF. The CDR3 region has the DNA TGTGCCAGCAGTTACTCTACTGGGAGCTCCTATAATTCACCCCTCCACTTT.

This rearrangement joins TRBV6-5 to TRBJ1-2; TRBD1 matches 9 bases. The CDR3 covers 13 residues. In germline, CDR1 is MNHEY, CDR2 SVGAGI. V gave up 4 bases and J gave up 6 bases; unmatched junction bases: 3. CDR3 protein: CASSFDRGNGYTF. CDR3 nucleotides: TGTGCCAGCAGTTTTGACAGGGGGAATGGCTACACCTTC.

The gene calls are TRBV6-2 or TRBV6-3 and TRBJ2-3, with 13 positions matching TRBD2. Germline V gives CDR1 MNHEY, CDR2 SVGEGT. The CDR3 loop spans 16 amino acids. V shed 0 bases, J shed 4 bases, and the junction held 1 base outside the gene matches. This CDR3 reads CASSYSGLAGSDTQYF. CDR3 DNA: TGTGCCAGCAGTTACTCGGGACTAGCGGGGTCAGATACGCAGTATTTT.

There are many counts of this clonotype. The chain employs TRBV12-3 or TRBV12-4 and TRBJ1-5, with TRBD1 matching 7 bases. CDR3 length equals 17 residues. V shed 3 bases, J shed 0 bases, and the junction held 8 bases outside the gene matches. CDR3 bases: TGTGCCAGCAGTTTCCACCCGACAGGGAATAGCAATCAGCCCCAGCATTTT. It is translated as CASSFHPTGNSNQPQHF.

The chain couples TRBV18 to TRBJ1-3; D perhaps matches TRBD1 (5 bases). With 10 bases removed from V and 0 bases from J, the gap between germline ends came to 13 bases. Germline CDR1 is KGHSH and CDR2 is LQKENI. The CDR3 extends over 14 amino acids. DNA of the CDR3: TGTGCCACTTCATCTGGGGCCTCTGGAAACACCATATATTTT. This encodes CATSSGASGNTIYF. Drawing the rest from reference TRBV18 and TRBJ1-3, the complete variable domain is NAGVMQNPRHLVRRRGQEARLRCSPMKGHSHVYWYRQLPEEGLKFMVYLQKENIIDESGMPKERFSAEFPKEGPSILRIQQVVRGDSAAYFCATSSGASGNTIYFGEGSWLTVV.

This clonotype was seen many times. CDR3: CASSPSRGGQPQHF. The CDR3 bases are TGTGCCAGCAGCCCCAGCAGGGGGGGACAGCCCCAGCATTTT. V is TRBV2 and J is TRBJ1-5; 7 bases line up with TRBD1. The CDR3 length is 14 residues. V trimming: 6 bases; J trimming: 7 bases; junction bases outside the gene matches: 9. The germline V gene has CDR1 SNHLY and CDR2 FYNNEI.

This clonotype was detected a few times. The V and J genes are TRBV4-2 and TRBJ1-1, with D possibly TRBD1 on 6 matching bases. V was clipped by 2 bases and J by 7 bases, with 17 bases between them. In germline, CDR1 is LGHNA, CDR2 YNFKEQ. This CDR3 comprises 15 residues. DNA of the CDR3: TGTGCCAGCAGCCAATTGTTCCGCAGCAGGGGTGAAGCTTTCTTT. The encoded protein is CASSQLFRSRGEAFF.